The 8 T cell receptor beta chains reported below all come from one sample, sequenced in a study of T cell clonality in common variable immunodeficiency. Generated by immunoSEQ multiplex PCR, the TCRdb table keeps only in-frame clones and is missing some. Listed for the sample are 42,000 or so clones, none seen a single time. Specimen: peripheral blood mononuclear cells. Receptors originate from a person aged 18 to 75 in good health.

The sample holds many counts of this clone. The read gets to within 3 residues of the CDR3 end, and the germline J gene fills in the rest. The gene calls are TRBV7-9 and TRBJ1-2; D gene ambiguous. Per germline, CDR1 SEHNR and CDR2 FQNEAQ (reference sequence). CDR3 length equals 13 residues. Deletions cut 5 bases from V and 5 bases from J, with 12 bases between. The part of the CDR3 DNA that was read is TGTGCCAGCAGCCCCACGCGGGATTATGGC. This encodes CASSPTRDYG. The complete CDR3 protein is CASSPTRDYGYTF.

This clone appeared many times. The read falls 3 residues short of the CDR3 end, and the missing part is taken from the germline J gene. V gene TRBV4-2 combines with J gene TRBJ2-5; 7 bases map to TRBD1. Germline V lookup: CDR1 LGHNA, CDR2 YNFKEQ. Unmatched junction bases numbered 3, after V lost 0 bases and J lost 5 bases. The CDR3 totals 14 residues. CDR3 DNA, as far as it was read: TGTGCCAGCAGCCAAGATGCGGACAGGGAGACC. Protein product: CASSQDADRET. The entire CDR3 protein reads CASSQDADRETQYF.

This clone was seen ten or more times. Sequencing ends 3 residues short of the CDR3 end; the germline J gene provides the rest. V usage is TRBV3-1 (or the pseudogene TRBV3-2) and J usage is TRBJ2-3; 10 nucleotides line up with TRBD2. The germline V gene encodes CDR1 LGHDT and CDR2 YNNKEL (reference sequence). V was clipped by 4 bases and J by 4 bases; unmatched bases: 8. This CDR3 comprises 16 residues. CDR3 residues: CASSLRSSGRSDTQYF. CDR3 DNA, as far as it was read: TGTGCCAGCAGCCTACGGTCTAGCGGGAGATCAGATACG.

This clone was picked up many times. Sequencing ends 3 residues short of the CDR3 end; the germline J gene provides the rest. The sample contains more than one DNA sequence encoding this CDR3. The chain joins TRBV7-2 to TRBJ2-3; D may be TRBD1 (5 bases). CDR1 SGHTA and CDR2 FQGNSA come from the germline V gene. Trimming pared 5 bases from V and 6 bases from J, leaving 18 bases between. The CDR3 is 15 residues long. The CDR3 here is CASSGQGALTDTQYF. The CDR3 bases that were read are TGTGCCAGCAGCGGCCAAGGGGCGCTTACGGATACG.

This clone was seen many times. The read terminates 3 residues before the CDR3 end, so the remaining end is supplied by the germline J gene. This chain links TRBV19 with TRBJ1-4, with 11 bases identical to TRBD1. This CDR3 has 14 residues. Germline CDR1 is LNHDA and CDR2 is SQIVND (reference sequence). J was trimmed by 8 bases and V by 3 bases; bases with no gene match: 2. CDR3 region: CASSIGTGGEKLFF. The CDR3 bases that were read are TGTGCCAGTAGTATCGGGACAGGGGGAGAAAAA.

In this sample, this clone turned up many times. The CDR3 end lies 3 residues beyond the end of the read and is filled in from the germline J gene. The rearrangement uses TRBV5-1 and TRBJ2-7; 8 positions agree with TRBD1. Germline CDR1 and CDR2: SGHRS and YFSETQ. With 0 bases clipped from V and 3 bases from J, the junction kept 5 bases outside the gene matches. The CDR3 totals 15 residues. The CDR3 region is CASSLVIGQGYEQYF. The sequenced CDR3 bases are TGCGCCAGCAGCTTGGTTATCGGACAGGGCTACGAG. The complete variable domain, with remaining parts taken from reference TRBV5-1 and TRBJ2-7, reads KAGVTQTPRYLIKTRGQQVTLSCSPISGHRSVSWYQQTPGQGLQFLFEYFSETQRNKGNFPGRFSGRQFSNSRSEMNVSTLELGDSALYLCASSLVIGQGYEQYFGPGTRLTVT.

This clone has a count of ten or more. The missing CDR3 end, 3 residues past where the read stops, is filled in from the germline J gene. The chain has TRBV20-1 and TRBJ2-3; 11 positions agree with TRBD2. This CDR3 region has 14 residues. Germline lookup yields CDR1 DFQATT and CDR2 SNEGSKA (reference sequence). V lost 6 bases and J lost 3; bases outside the gene matches: 5. The DNA read from the CDR3 is TGCAGTGCAACCGGGACTAGCGGTACAGATACG. Amino acids: CSATGTSGTDT. The complete CDR3 reads CSATGTSGTDTQYF.

The table lists this clone with many counts. The observed sequence ends 3 residues before the CDR3 terminus, with the missing tail filled in from the germline J gene. This chain links TRBV13 with TRBJ2-7; D is unclear. Germline V gene lookup returns CDR1 PRHDT and CDR2 FYEKMQ (reference sequence). V was clipped by 4 bases and J by 2 bases, with 6 bases between them. The CDR3 has 12 amino acids. The CDR3 protein is CASSSSPYEQYF. CDR3 bases read: TGTGCCAGCAGCTCCTCTCCCTACGAG.